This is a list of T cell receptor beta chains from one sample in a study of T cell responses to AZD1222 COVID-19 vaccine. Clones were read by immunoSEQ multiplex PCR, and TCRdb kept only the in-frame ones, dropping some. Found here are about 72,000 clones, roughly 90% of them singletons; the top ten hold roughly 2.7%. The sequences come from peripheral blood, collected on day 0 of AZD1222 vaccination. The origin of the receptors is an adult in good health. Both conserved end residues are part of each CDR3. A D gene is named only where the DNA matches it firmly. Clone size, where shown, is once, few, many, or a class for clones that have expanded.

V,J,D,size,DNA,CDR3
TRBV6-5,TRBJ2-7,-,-,TGTGCCAGCAGTCCCCGTCCGGATTCCTACGAGCAGTACTTC,CASSPRPDSYEQYF
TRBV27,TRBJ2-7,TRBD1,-,TGTGCCAGCAGTTTATCGTACAGGGGAGCCTACGAGCAGTACTTC,CASSLSYRGAYEQYF
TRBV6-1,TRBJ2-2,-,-,TGTGCCAGCAGTGAACGACAGGCTGGCGGGGAGCTGTTTTTT,CASSERQAGGELFF
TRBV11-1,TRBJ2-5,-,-,TGTGCCAGCAGCTTGGGGGCCTCCCCAGAGACCCAGTACTTC,CASSLGASPETQYF
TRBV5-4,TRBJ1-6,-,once,TGTGCCAGCAGCTCGGTGCAGGAGAATTCACCCCTCCACTTT,CASSSVQENSPLHF
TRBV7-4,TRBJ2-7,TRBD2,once,TGTGCCAGCACCCTACTAGCGGGAGGGCCGTACAACTCCTACGAGCAGTACTTC,CASTLLAGGPYNSYEQYF
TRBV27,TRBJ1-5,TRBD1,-,TGTGCCAGCAGTTACCCCGTAGACAGGGGAAATCAGCCCCAGCATTTT,CASSYPVDRGNQPQHF
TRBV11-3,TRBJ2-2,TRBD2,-,TGTGCCAGCAGCCCCCGTGGAGCGGGGTTGAACGGGGAGCTGTTTTTT,CASSPRGAGLNGELFF
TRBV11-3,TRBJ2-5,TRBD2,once,TGTGCCAGCAGCTTAGATTCGAGCGGGGTAGAGACCCAGTACTTC,CASSLDSSGVETQYF
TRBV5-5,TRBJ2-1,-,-,TGTGCCAGCAGCGTAGGACAGCAGTTCTTC,CASSVGQQFF
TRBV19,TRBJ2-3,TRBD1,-,TGTGCCAGTAGGCGGACAGGGGGAGATACGCAGTATTTT,CASRRTGGDTQYF
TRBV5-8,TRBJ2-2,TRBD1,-,TGTGCCAGCAGCTTGGCAGGGGGTTCGGGCACCGGGGAGCTGTTTTTT,CASSLAGGSGTGELFF
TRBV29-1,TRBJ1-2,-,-,TGCAGCGTTGAGTGGGATAACTATGGCTACACCTTC,CSVEWDNYGYTF
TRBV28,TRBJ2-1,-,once,TGTGCCAGCAGTCGCACTCCCAATGAGCAGTTCTTC,CASSRTPNEQFF
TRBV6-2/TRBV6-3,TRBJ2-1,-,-,TGTGCCAGCAGTTACCAGGGCAGGTCCTACAATGAGCAGTTCTTC,CASSYQGRSYNEQFF
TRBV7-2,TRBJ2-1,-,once,TGTGCCAGCAGCGTAAAGGGACTCAAAAATGAGCAGTTCTTC,CASSVKGLKNEQFF
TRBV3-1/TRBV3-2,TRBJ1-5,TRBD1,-,TGTGCCAGCAGCCAAGGGGACAGCCTCAATCAGCCCCAGCATTTT,CASSQGDSLNQPQHF
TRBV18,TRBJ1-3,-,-,TGTGCCAGCTCATCCTTCAGGGAACCCTCTGGAAACACCATATATTTT,CASSSFREPSGNTIYF
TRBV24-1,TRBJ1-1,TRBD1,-,TGTGCCACCAGTGATTCTTCTGGGACAGGGAACACTGAAGCTTTCTTT,CATSDSSGTGNTEAFF
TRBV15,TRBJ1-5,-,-,TGTGCCACCAGCAGAGCTGGGGTTAATCAGCCCCAGCATTTT,CATSRAGVNQPQHF
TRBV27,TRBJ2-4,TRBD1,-,TGTGCCAGCAGTTTAAGGAGCGCAGGGGGTAGTAAAAACATTCAGTACTTC,CASSLRSAGGSKNIQYF
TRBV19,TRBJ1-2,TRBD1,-,TGTGCCAGTAGCCGACGGACAGGGGATCCCTATGGCTACACCTTC,CASSRRTGDPYGYTF
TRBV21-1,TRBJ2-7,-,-,TGTGCCAGCAGCAAAGCTCGGGACAGGGAGTACGAGCAGTACTTC,CASSKARDREYEQYF
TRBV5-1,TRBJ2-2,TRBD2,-,TGCGCCAGCAGGCGGGAGGGTGGCACCGGGGAGCTGTTTTTT,CASRREGGTGELFF
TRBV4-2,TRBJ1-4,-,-,TGTGCCAGCAGAGTGACAGGCGGTAATGAAAAACTGTTTTTT,CASRVTGGNEKLFF
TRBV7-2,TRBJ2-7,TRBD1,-,TGTGCCAGCAGCGTGGGACAGGGGGTCTCCTACGAGCAGTACTTC,CASSVGQGVSYEQYF
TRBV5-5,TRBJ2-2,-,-,TGTGCCAGCAGCTTGGGAGGGTTGAACACCGGGGAGCTGTTTTTT,CASSLGGLNTGELFF
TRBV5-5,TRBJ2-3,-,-,TGTGCCAGCAGCTTTACTGACAGATACACAGATACGCAGTATTTT,CASSFTDRYTDTQYF
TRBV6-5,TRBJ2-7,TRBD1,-,TGTGCCAGCACCTCGGGGACAGGGGTCTACGAGCAGTACTTC,CASTSGTGVYEQYF
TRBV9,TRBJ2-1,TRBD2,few,TGTGCCAGCAGCGAGAGCGGGGATTACAATGAGCAGTTCTTC,CASSESGDYNEQFF
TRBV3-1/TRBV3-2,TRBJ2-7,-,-,TGTGCCAGCAGCCCTAGACAGGCTTCCTACGAGCAGTACTTC,CASSPRQASYEQYF
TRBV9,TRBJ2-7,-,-,TGTGCCAGCAGCGTAGATGCGGGTTTTACCTACGAGCAGTACTTC,CASSVDAGFTYEQYF
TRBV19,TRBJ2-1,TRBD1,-,TGTGCCAGTAGTATTTGGACAGGGGATAGCAATGAGCAGTTCTTC,CASSIWTGDSNEQFF
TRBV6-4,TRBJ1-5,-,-,TGTGCCAGCAGTGACTCTGGGGGTCAGCCCCAGCATTTT,CASSDSGGQPQHF
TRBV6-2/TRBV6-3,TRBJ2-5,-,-,TGTGCCAGCAGTTACTATAGCGCGCAAGAGACCCAGTACTTC,CASSYYSAQETQYF
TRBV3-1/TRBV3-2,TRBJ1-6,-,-,TGTGCCAGCAGCCCCTCCCGGCCAGTTTCGCCCCTCCACTTT,CASSPSRPVSPLHF
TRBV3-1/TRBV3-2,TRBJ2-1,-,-,TGTGCCAGCAGCCAAGAAAGTTCTTTTTACAATGAGCAGTTCTTC,CASSQESSFYNEQFF
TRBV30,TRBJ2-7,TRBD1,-,TGTGCCTGGGGAACCGGGACAGGGGTCTCCTACGAGCAGTACTTC,CAWGTGTGVSYEQYF
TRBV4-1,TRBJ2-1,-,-,TGCGCCAGCAGCCAAGATTGGGGCTCCTACAATGAGCAGTTCTTC,CASSQDWGSYNEQFF
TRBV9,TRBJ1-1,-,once,TGTGCCAGCAGCGTCAGGGGTCGAAGCACTGAAGCTTTCTTT,CASSVRGRSTEAFF
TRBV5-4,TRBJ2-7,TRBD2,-,TGTGCCAGCAGCCCACCGGGACGGGGGACTAGCGGCACCTACGAGCAGTACTTC,CASSPPGRGTSGTYEQYF
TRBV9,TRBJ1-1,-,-,TGTGCCAGCAGCGTAGGAGGGAACATGAACACTGAAGCTTTCTTT,CASSVGGNMNTEAFF
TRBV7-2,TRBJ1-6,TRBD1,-,TGTGCCAGCAGCTCCGGGACAGGGGGCGTGGGGGCACCCCTCCACTTT,CASSSGTGGVGAPLHF
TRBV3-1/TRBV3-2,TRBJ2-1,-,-,TGTGCCAGCAGCCAAGAAAAAAAGGCAAATGAGCAGTTCTTC,CASSQEKKANEQFF
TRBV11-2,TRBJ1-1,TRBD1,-,TGTGCCAGCAGCCAGGGGACAGGGGAGAACACTGAAGCTTTCTTT,CASSQGTGENTEAFF